Listed below are T cell receptor beta chains from one sample, sequenced in a study of cytomegalovirus exposure and HLA in healthy donors. The assay was immunoSEQ multiplex PCR, and TCRdb's table has in-frame clones only and misses some. The sample includes 100,000 to 150,000 clones, around 82% seen only once; the top ten take around 4%. The sequenced sample consisted of PBMCs. These receptors originate from a man aged 40-55 years in good health and CMV-seronegative. Each CDR3 is given with its conserved first and last residue. The order of the fields is D gene, V gene, J gene, clone size, CDR3 DNA, CDR3 protein. D genes are given only for firm matches. A row's size may be missing; if present it is once, few, many or a size class.

>TRBD2|TRBV5-6|TRBJ2-1|-
TGTGCCAGCAGCTTGGGCGGGGGGGCCAGCGAGCAGTTCTTC
CASSLGGGASEQFF
>-|TRBV29-1|TRBJ2-5|-
TGCAGCGTTGAAGGACAACACCGGGAGACCCAGTACTTC
CSVEGQHRETQYF
>-|TRBV5-4|TRBJ1-4|-
TGTGCCAGCAGCTTGCGCCAGGGCGACGAAAAACTGTTTTTT
CASSLRQGDEKLFF
>TRBD2|TRBV11-2|TRBJ2-1|-
TGTGCCAGCAGCTTAGTAAGGATAGCGGGGGGATACAATGAGCAGTTCTTC
CASSLVRIAGGYNEQFF
>-|TRBV7-9|TRBJ2-5|-
TGTGCCAGCAGCTTTTACCGAAACAGGGACCAAGAGACCCAGTACTTC
CASSFYRNRDQETQYF
>-|TRBV7-2|TRBJ1-5|-
TGTGCCAGCAGCTTAGCGTCGAGGGGCAATCAGCCCCAGCATTTT
CASSLASRGNQPQHF
>-|TRBV6-4|TRBJ1-6|-
TGTGCCAGCAGTCTTCTTTCTAATTCACCCCTCCACTTT
CASSLLSNSPLHF
>-|TRBV20-1|TRBJ2-7|-
TGCAGTGCTAGGGACTCCTACGAGCAGTACTTC
CSARDSYEQYF
>-|TRBV10-3|TRBJ2-6|-
TGTGCCATCAGGCCCTCCGCTGGGGCCAACGTCCCGACTTTC
CAIRPSAGANVPTF
>TRBD1|TRBV4-1|TRBJ1-6|-
TGCGCCAGCAGCCCCGACAGGGGATCACCCCTCCACTTT
CASSPDRGSPLHF
>-|TRBV6-5|TRBJ1-5|-
TGTGCCAGCAGTTACTCGTCTCGCAATCAGCCCCAGCATTTT
CASSYSSRNQPQHF
>-|TRBV12-5|TRBJ2-7|-
TGTGCTAGTGGGCCAATCGGACAATACTCCTACGAGCAGTACTTC
CASGPIGQYSYEQYF
>-|TRBV11-2|TRBJ2-7|-
TGTGCCAGCAGCTTAGTTCACAGAATGATTTACGAGCAGTACTTC
CASSLVHRMIYEQYF
>-|TRBV7-2|TRBJ1-2|-
TGTGCCAGCAGCTTCCAGGGACTTCTCTATGGCTACACCTTC
CASSFQGLLYGYTF
>-|TRBV20-1|TRBJ2-3|-
TGCAGTGCCCTACCCGGAGATACGCAGTATTTT
CSALPGDTQYF
>TRBD1|TRBV16|TRBJ1-1|-
TGTGCCAGCAGCCACAGTCTGAAGGGGGCAAGGGATGGTGAAGCTTTCTTT
CASSHSLKGARDGEAFF
>-|TRBV7-2|TRBJ1-4|-
TGTGCCAGCAGCCCGAGGAGGAATGAAAAACTGTTTTTT
CASSPRRNEKLFF
>-|TRBV4-1|TRBJ2-1|-
TGTGCCAGCAGCCCAGGCATGTTCAATGAGCAGTTCTTC
CASSPGMFNEQFF
>-|TRBV19|TRBJ1-1|-
TGTGCCAGTCACGACCACAGGGAGAACACTGAAGCTTTCTTT
CASHDHRENTEAFF
>TRBD2|TRBV6-1|TRBJ2-7|-
TGTGCCAGCACGTGCAGGGAGATAGCGGGGGAGCAGTACTTC
CASTCREIAGEQYF
>-|TRBV7-2|TRBJ2-1|few
TGTGCCAGCAGCTTACGAGGGAACAATGAGCAGTTCTTC
CASSLRGNNEQFF
>-|TRBV5-1|TRBJ2-3|few
TGCGCCAGCAGCTCTATGGTAGATACGCAGTATTTT
CASSSMVDTQYF
>-|TRBV7-9|TRBJ1-6|-
TGTGCCAGCAGCTTACTACAGGGTGGTTCACCCCTCCACTTT
CASSLLQGGSPLHF
>-|TRBV30|TRBJ1-1|-
TGTGCCTGGAGTGTTGGACGGGGGAACACTGAAGCTTTCTTT
CAWSVGRGNTEAFF
>TRBD1|TRBV7-9|TRBJ1-1|-
TGTGCCAGCAGGCCCGGGACAGGGGTCAGTGAAGCTTTCTTT
CASRPGTGVSEAFF